The 27 T cell receptor beta chains below were found in one sample sequenced in a study of beta chain features in type 1 diabetes. The investigators reverse transcribed all of the isolated RNA, so they sequenced expressed TCRB transcripts. The repertoire was sequenced with immunoSEQ multiplex PCR; TCRdb's copy has only in-frame clones and lacks some. The data contain fewer than 650,000 clones, about a sixth of them singletons. The sequencing input was naive CD4+ T cells from blood. The receptors were sampled from a man aged 18-30 years in good health.

This clone turned up a few times. The chain recombines TRBV5-1 with TRBJ2-5, with D hard to call. The CDR3 has 15 residues. Germline V gives CDR1 SGHRS, CDR2 YFSETQ. V lost 1 base, J lost 1 base, and 11 bases lay in between. The CDR3 is CASSLQHSPQETQYF. CDR3 nucleotides: TGCGCCAGCAGCTTGCAACACAGTCCCCAAGAGACCCAGTACTTC.

The CDR3 protein is CSASRGGTEAFF. The CDR3 DNA reads as TGCAGCGCGTCCAGGGGGGGGACTGAAGCTTTCTTT. The V and J genes are TRBV29-1 and TRBJ1-1; 7 bases are a match to TRBD1. CDR1 and CDR2 from the germline V gene are SQVTM and ANQGSEA. This CDR3 is 12 amino acids long. After removal of 7 bases from V and 5 bases from J, the junction contained 7 bases not matched to a gene.

Only a few counts were recorded for this clone. V usage is TRBV7-2 and J usage is TRBJ2-7, with D unresolved. The CDR3 consists of 15 residues. V lost 5 bases and J lost 5, with 19 bases in between. From germline, CDR1 is SGHTA and CDR2 FQGNSA. The CDR3 DNA reads TGTGCCAGCAGCGATAAGGCAAATCTTAGGGACGAGCAGTACTTC. It specifies CASSDKANLRDEQYF.

The sample holds a few counts of this clone. This sequence joins TRBV6-5 and TRBJ2-7; 8 bases are shared with TRBD2. Germline CDR1 MNHEY, CDR2 SVGAGI. Trimming cost V 5 bases and J 1 base; bases outside gene matches: 4. The CDR3 totals 14 residues. Written as DNA, the CDR3 is TGTGCCAGCAGTCCAGCGGGAGTGTCCTACGAGCAGTACTTC. Its protein product is CASSPAGVSYEQYF.

This clone was observed a few times. The J gene is TRBJ1-1, the V gene TRBV10-3; TRBD1 might be the D (5 bases). V was cut by 8 bases and J by 0 bases, with 10 bases left in between. The CDR3 extends over 13 amino acids. The germline V gene has CDR1 ENHRY and CDR2 SYGVKD. CDR3 in amino acids: CAILGTLNTEAFF. The CDR3 nucleotides read TGTGCCATCCTCGGGACGCTGAACACTGAAGCTTTCTTT.

This clone appeared a few times. The chain recombines TRBV7-8 with TRBJ1-5; D not certain. V was pared by 1 base and J by 5 bases, with 12 bases between. Germline V lookup: CDR1 SGHVS, CDR2 FQNEAQ. The CDR3 has 15 amino acids. CDR3 in DNA: TGTGCCAGCAGCTTAGAACGGGCAAGGGATCAGCCCCAGCATTTT. Protein product: CASSLERARDQPQHF. Based on the CDR3 plus reference TRBV7-8 and TRBJ1-5, the full variable domain is GAGVSQSPRYKVAKRGQDVALRCDPISGHVSLFWYQQALGQGPEFLTYFQNEAQLDKSGLPSDRFFAERPEGSVSTLKIQRTQQEDSAVYLCASSLERARDQPQHFGDGTRLSIL.

The J gene is TRBJ2-5, the V gene TRBV5-1; D remains ambiguous. V was clipped by 0 bases and J by 1 base, with 7 bases between them. The CDR3 totals 14 residues. Germline V lookup: CDR1 SGHRS, CDR2 YFSETQ. The CDR3 DNA reads as TGCGCCAGCAGCTTGGTACTACCCCAAGAGACCCAGTACTTC. It translates to CASSLVLPQETQYF.

The chain is built from TRBV4-2 and TRBJ1-1; TRBD1 aligns across 8 bases. The CDR3 loop spans 12 amino acids. Germline V gene lookup returns CDR1 LGHNA and CDR2 YNFKEQ. The V segment lost 4 bases and the J segment 8 bases; nucleotides outside the gene matches: 3. The CDR3 sequence: CASSPGGTEAFF. The CDR3 nucleotides read TGTGCCAGCAGCCCAGGGGGCACAGAAGCTTTCTTT.

Only a few counts were recorded for this clone. V and J are TRBV27 and TRBJ1-5, with D maybe TRBD1 (6 bases). The CDR3 loop spans 17 amino acids. Germline values: CDR1 MNHEY, CDR2 SMNVEV (reference sequence). Between the trimmed V and J ends, which lost 0 bases and 3 bases, there was a span of 15 bases. CDR3 DNA sequence: TGTGCCAGCAGTTTATCGGCCCGACAGGTGAACAATCAGCCCCAGCATTTT. As protein: CASSLSARQVNNQPQHF.

The sample holds a few counts of this clone. The CDR3: CAWKVQGVNQPQHF. The CDR3 DNA is TGTGCCTGGAAAGTTCAGGGGGTTAATCAGCCCCAGCATTTT. The chain carries TRBV30 and TRBJ1-5; 7 nucleotides match TRBD1. CDR3 length: 14 residues. The germline V gene has CDR1 GTSNPN and CDR2 SVGIG (reference sequence). V gave up 4 bases and J gave up 4 bases; unmatched junction bases: 7.

As to this clone: Other DNA sequences in this sample translate to the same CDR3. The chain has TRBV6-5 and TRBJ2-7; D is unclear. CDR1 is MNHEY and CDR2 is SVGAGI in the germline V gene. The length of the CDR3 is 14 residues. Trimming took 2 bases from V and 0 from J, leaving 8 bases between them. The CDR3 DNA follows: TGTGCCAGCAGTTACCTCGGCCTCTCCTACGAGCAGTACTTC. Protein product: CASSYLGLSYEQYF.

This chain joins TRBV5-6 and TRBJ2-7; a weak D match, TRBD1 (6 bases). V lost 2 bases and J lost 0, with 9 bases in between. CDR1 and CDR2 from the germline V gene are SGHDT and YYEEEE. The CDR3 sequence is 14 residues long. DNA for the CDR3: TGTGCCAGCAGCTTTCTACAGGGCTCCTACGAGCAGTACTTC. It is translated as CASSFLQGSYEQYF.

Here the CDR3 DNA reads TGCGCCAGCAGCCAAGACCCCTCCGGGCGGGGGCGATACACAGATACGCAGTATTTT. Translated, it gives CASSQDPSGRGRYTDTQYF. The rearrangement joins TRBV4-1 to TRBJ2-3; perhaps TRBD2 as D (7 bases). V dropped 0 bases and J dropped 2 bases, with 21 bases sitting between them. The CDR3 runs to 19 residues. Germline CDR1 and CDR2: MGHRA and YSYEKL.

This clone was picked up a small number of times. Other nucleotide sequences in the sample specify the same CDR3. This chain uses TRBV7-2 with TRBJ2-1, with 8 bases lining up with TRBD1. Germline CDR1 SGHTA, CDR2 FQGNSA. The CDR3 length is 15 residues. The V segment lost 3 bases and the J segment 4 bases; nucleotides outside the gene matches: 5. Here the CDR3 reads CASSFRDRPYNEQFF. DNA of the CDR3: TGTGCCAGCAGCTTCCGGGACAGGCCTTACAATGAGCAGTTCTTC.

The V gene is TRBV7-3, the J gene TRBJ1-2, with a tentative D call TRBD1 (6 bases). Germline V gene sequence: CDR1 SGHTA, CDR2 FQGTGA. The V end lost 0 bases, the J end lost 1 base, and 15 bases lay between the germline ends. This CDR3 contains 17 residues. In DNA, the CDR3 is TGTGCCAGCAGCTTAACCCGGACAGATCAACATAACTATGGCTACACCTTC. Translated, it gives CASSLTRTDQHNYGYTF.

The table lists this clone with a few counts. CDR3 DNA: TGTGCCAGCAGTATTACCGGGACAGGGCAGTTGGCCCTCCACTTT. Translation: CASSITGTGQLALHF. The genes are TRBV28 and TRBJ1-6, with 9 bases aligning to TRBD1. Germline CDR1 and CDR2: MDHEN and SYDVKM. There are 15 residues in the CDR3. The trim removed 5 bases at V and 14 bases at J, leaving 13 bases unmatched.

The rearrangement links TRBV5-4 to TRBJ2-1; 10 nucleotides agree with TRBD2. The V gene's germline CDR1 is SGHNT and CDR2 YYREEE (reference sequence). V shed 4 bases and J 4 bases; nucleotides not matched to a gene: 8. The CDR3 runs to 16 residues. CDR3: CASSGRTSGLYNEQFF. CDR3 coding DNA: TGTGCCAGCAGCGGCCGGACTAGCGGACTTTACAATGAGCAGTTCTTC.

Here the CDR3 DNA reads TGTGCCAGCAGCTTAGTAGTGGGATGGGGGGGTCAGCCCCAGCATTTT. It yields the protein CASSLVVGWGGQPQHF. This chain connects TRBV7-2 to TRBJ1-5, with D possibly being TRBD1 (5 bases). The CDR3 is 16 amino acids. V lost 1 base and J lost 6, with 16 bases in between. Germline V gene lookup returns CDR1 SGHTA and CDR2 FQGNSA. Drawing the rest from reference TRBV7-2 and TRBJ1-5, the complete variable domain is GAGVSQSPSNKVTEKGKDVELRCDPISGHTALYWYRQSLGQGLEFLIYFQGNSAPDKSGLPSDRFSAERTGGSVSTLTIQRTQQEDSAVYLCASSLVVGWGGQPQHFGDGTRLSIL.

This clone has just a few counts. This chain links TRBV4-1 with TRBJ2-1, with TRBD2 identical over 8 bases. Germline V CDR1 and CDR2: MGHRA, YSYEKL. The CDR3 totals 14 residues. Trimming cost V 4 bases and J 5 bases; bases outside gene matches: 4. CDR3 in amino acids: CASSPAGENNEQFF. The CDR3 DNA is TGCGCCAGCAGCCCAGCGGGAGAGAACAATGAGCAGTTCTTC.

This clone was recorded a few times. The V and J genes are TRBV6-1 and TRBJ2-7; 8 nucleotides line up with TRBD1. Germline V gives CDR1 MNHNS, CDR2 SASEGT. This CDR3 is 14 amino acids long. Trimming at V came to 6 bases and at J to 2 bases, leaving 6 bases not matched to a gene. The CDR3 DNA is TGTGCCAGCAGGCGGGACAGGCAAGCCTACGAGCAGTACTTC. Amino acids: CASRRDRQAYEQYF.

CDR3 bases: TGTGCCAGCAGCCCGAGCGGGAGCTCCTACAATGAGCAGTTCTTC. It is translated as CASSPSGSSYNEQFF. The rearrangement links TRBV11-2 to TRBJ2-1; TRBD2 aligns across 8 bases. The ends lost 5 bases at V and 0 bases at J; junction bases unmatched: 3. Germline CDR1 and CDR2: SGHAT and FQNNGV. This CDR3 spans 15 amino acids.

This clone appeared a few times. The CDR3 loop is CASSAAPGMVYGYTF. The CDR3 DNA reads as TGTGCCAGCAGCGCGGCCCCGGGCATGGTTTATGGCTACACCTTC. J is TRBJ1-2 and V is TRBV7-3; D ambiguous. Trimming left V 5 bases short and J 5 bases short, with 18 bases between. CDR1 and CDR2 (germline): SGHTA, FQGTGA. The CDR3 length is 15 residues. The complete variable domain, with remaining parts taken from reference TRBV7-3 and TRBJ1-2, reads GAGVSQTPSNKVTEKGKYVELRCDPISGHTALYWYRQSLGQGPEFLIYFQGTGAADDSGLPNDRFFAVRPEGSVSTLKIQRTERGDSAVYLCASSAAPGMVYGYTFGSGTRLTVV.

Only a few counts were recorded for this clone. The rearrangement uses TRBV27 and TRBJ1-2, with D perhaps TRBD1 (6 bases). Germline V CDR1 and CDR2: MNHEY, SMNVEV (reference sequence). Trimming stripped 6 bases from V and 5 bases from J, with 19 bases between. This CDR3 contains 15 residues. CDR3 sequence: CASSSTTTGVYGYTF. The CDR3 region has the DNA TGTGCCAGCAGCTCAACGACGACAGGAGTATATGGCTACACCTTC.

In its sample, this clone was seen once. The chain employs TRBV19 and TRBJ1-5, with D possibly being TRBD1 (6 bases). The CDR3 has 17 residues. Germline loops: CDR1 LNHDA, CDR2 SQIVND (reference sequence). Trimming stripped 4 bases from V and 0 bases from J, with 16 bases between. The CDR3 region has the DNA TGTGCCAGTAGTAGTGGGAGACAGGTCTATAGCAATCAGCCCCAGCATTTT. As protein: CASSSGRQVYSNQPQHF.

This chain joins TRBV19 and TRBJ2-1; 8 positions agree with TRBD1. CDR3 length: 12 residues. J lost 6 bases, V lost 5 bases, and 0 bases had no gene match. Per the germline V gene, CDR1 is LNHDA and CDR2 is SQIVND (reference sequence). CDR3 loop: CASSDRGNEQFF. As DNA, the CDR3 is TGTGCCAGTAGTGACAGGGGCAATGAGCAGTTCTTC.

This chain connects TRBV29-1 to TRBJ1-2; D possibly corresponds to TRBD1 (5 bases). V shed 7 bases and J shed 4 bases, with 13 bases lying between them. The CDR3 is 12 amino acids. CDR1 and CDR2 from the germline V gene are SQVTM and ANQGSEA. CDR3 in amino acids: CSAGGSRYGYTF. The CDR3 DNA reads as TGCAGCGCCGGGGGGTCTCGCTATGGCTACACCTTC.

The gene calls are TRBV19 and TRBJ2-7; 7 positions agree with TRBD1. The CDR3 is 15 amino acids. Germline values: CDR1 LNHDA, CDR2 SQIVND (reference sequence). V shed 5 bases, J shed 2 bases, and the junction held 9 bases outside the gene matches. Here the CDR3 reads CASSLQQGPTYEQYF. Here the CDR3 DNA reads TGTGCCAGTAGTCTCCAACAGGGGCCTACCTACGAGCAGTACTTC.